The present T cell receptor (beta chain) was sequenced within a study of blood T cell repertoires in COVID-19. Germline CDR1 is MNHEY and CDR2 is SMNVEV (reference sequence). Trimming removed 7 bases from V and 6 bases from J; junction bases left unmatched: 8. The CDR3 runs 15 residues. Original methodology: Counts of nucleated cells, estimated from reference gene primer amplification, were obtained. Generated by immunoSEQ multiplex PCR, the TCRdb table keeps only in-frame clones and is missing some. V, J and clone size reflect that table, while D and trimming were determined from the DNA. This sample has about 440,000 clones, with 90% found just once. Enrollees, roughly 18 to 89 years old, lived in 24 US areas.

The sequence was obtained from a man aged 18 to 35 who had recovered from COVID-19. V and J are TRBV27 and TRBJ1-6; 8 nucleotides match TRBD1. The sequenced sample consisted of PBMCs or T cells enriched from blood (not recorded which). The chain's CDR3 is CASMKTGVANSPLHF. The CDR3 DNA reads as TGTGCCAGCATGAAGACAGGGGTTGCTAATTCACCCCTCCACTTT.